The TCR beta chain described here comes from a study of PD-L1 blockade in urothelial cancer. Study as a whole: Blood was analyzed 3 weeks (second dose) and 6 weeks after treatment start. Per blood sample, T cells had a median of roughly 150,000.

Whole-study results and caveats: Lower pretreatment blood TCR clonality, under the median, predicted better survival, researchers reported. When measured at 3 weeks, tumor-associated blood clones expanded more in durable-benefit patients.

Points on this clone: The target antigen is unknown.

V lost 4 bases and J lost 2; bases outside the gene matches: 9. Germline loops: CDR1 SGHNT, CDR2 YYREEE (reference sequence). CDR3 length equals 16 residues. TCRdb keeps only in-frame clones here, not all; method: immunoSEQ multiplex PCR. This sample yields around 100,000 clones, of which about 91% are seen a single time; around 0.92% belongs to the top ten. The chain carries TRBV5-4 and TRBJ2-1, with 7 bases aligning to TRBD1. This clonotype originated in a woman older than 75 with urothelial cancer. The sample in question was PBMCs, obtained around atezolizumab (anti-PD-L1) treatment. This chain's CDR3 is CASSENRGNTYNEQFF. The CDR3 DNA follows: TGTGCCAGCAGCGAAAACAGGGGCAATACCTACAATGAGCAGTTCTTC.